One and the same sample provided the 28 T cell receptor beta chains below, sequenced in a study of T cells in Graves' hyperthyroidism and ophthalmopathy. TCR beta CDR3 region amplification was performed from RNA transcripts. An initial round of RT-PCR targeting the TCR CDR3 relied on the HTBI primer set. Each CDR3 protein is one row after TCRdb ran MiXCR on the multiplex PCR reads. Found here are approximately 490,000 distinct CDR3 sequences, around a fifth of them singletons; the top ten hold 49%. The material sequenced was blood. The receptors shown here come from a woman in her 70s with Graves' ophthalmopathy.

The gene calls are TRBV19 and TRBJ1-5; 9 bases are a match to TRBD1. The CDR3 covers 16 residues. Germline CDR1 and CDR2: LNHDA and SQIVND (reference sequence). V shed 1 base, J shed 6 bases, and the junction held 7 bases outside the gene matches. The CDR3 DNA is TGTGCCAGTAGTATAGTCGGGACAGGGAACAGTCAGCCCCAGCATTTT. Protein sequence: CASSIVGTGNSQPQHF. Variable domain in full (rest from reference TRBV19 and TRBJ1-5): DGGITQSPKYLFRKEGQNVTLSCEQNLNHDAMYWYRQDPGQGLRLIYYSQIVNDFQKGDIAEGYSVSREKKESFPLTVTSAQKNPTAFYLCASSIVGTGNSQPQHFGDGTRLSIL.

This rearrangement joins TRBV20-1 to TRBJ2-1, with 7 bases fitting TRBD2. The junction had 11 bases not matched to a gene; V was cut back by 5 bases and J by 7 bases. Germline-derived CDR1 and CDR2 are DFQATT and SNEGSKA (reference sequence). This CDR3 is built from 14 residues. DNA for the CDR3: TGCAGTGCTTGGGTGGGAGGGCCACCTAATGAGCAGTTCTTC. Residues: CSAWVGGPPNEQFF.

This chain connects TRBV5-1 to TRBJ2-7; maybe TRBD2 (7 bases). CDR1 SGHRS and CDR2 YFSETQ come from the germline V gene. Trimming took 8 bases from V and 4 from J, leaving 13 bases between them. This CDR3 has 12 amino acids. In DNA, the CDR3 is TGCGCCAGTAAGGGAGGGGGTTACGAGCAGTACTTC. This sequence encodes CASKGGGYEQYF.

This clonotype has more than one count but fewer than ten. The gene calls are TRBV27 and TRBJ2-5; the match to TRBD1 covers 11 bases. Germline loops: CDR1 MNHEY, CDR2 SMNVEV (reference sequence). The CDR3 consists of 15 residues. The ends lost 3 bases at V and 5 bases at J; junction bases unmatched: 5. The DNA for the CDR3 is TGTGCCAGCAGTTTTGGACAGGGGGCATGGGAGACCCAGTACTTC. This encodes CASSFGQGAWETQYF.

The genes are TRBV10-2 and TRBJ1-1; maybe TRBD1 (6 bases). Germline V gives CDR1 WSHSY, CDR2 SAAADI. This CDR3 contains 15 residues. V dropped 3 bases and J dropped 7 bases, with 18 bases sitting between them. CDR3 loop: CASSEGYWQGSEAFF. The CDR3 region has the DNA TGCGCCAGCAGTGAAGGGTACTGGCAGGGGAGTGAAGCTTTCTTT.

The rearrangement uses TRBV20-1 and TRBJ2-7; no clear D. The CDR3 has 13 amino acids. Germline V lookup: CDR1 DFQATT, CDR2 SNEGSKA (reference sequence). V lost 1 base and J 0 bases, leaving 7 bases between the germline ends. The CDR3 spells CSARGVRSYEQYF. The CDR3 DNA follows: TGCAGTGCTAGAGGTGTTCGCTCCTACGAGCAGTACTTC.

The CDR3 nucleotides read TGTGCCAGCAGCGTAGTGTGGGGGGGATATAATTCACCCCTCCACTTT. Translated: CASSVVWGGYNSPLHF. The V and J genes are TRBV5-6 and TRBJ1-6; D perhaps matches TRBD1 (5 bases). The V end was cut by 4 bases, the J end by 4 bases, with 15 bases between. Germline values: CDR1 SGHDT, CDR2 YYEEEE. The CDR3 totals 16 residues.

This clonotype was found many times. The chain has TRBV2 and TRBJ2-2; TRBD1 or TRBD2 may be the D gene (5 bases each). V was pared by 6 bases and J by 0 bases, with 8 bases between. Germline V CDR1 and CDR2: SNHLY, FYNNEI. CDR3 length equals 14 residues. Here the CDR3 reads CASRGPPNTGELFF. The CDR3 DNA reads as TGTGCCAGCAGGGGACCGCCGAACACCGGGGAGCTGTTTTTT.

This clonotype was seen ten or more times. V usage is TRBV6-6 and J usage is TRBJ1-1; perhaps TRBD1 as D (5 bases). Germline assignment: CDR1 MNHNY and CDR2 SVGAGI (reference sequence). This CDR3 is built from 14 residues. Trimming shortened V by 2 bases and J by 1 base, and 8 bases separated the two germline ends. The chain's CDR3 is CASSYGGGNTEAFF. The CDR3 DNA follows: TGTGCCAGCAGTTACGGGGGGGGGAACACTGAAGCTTTCTTT.

In this sample, this clonotype turned up many times. One end of the junction is discordant with germline, which a read error may explain. This chain connects TRBV28 to TRBJ2-7, with a possible D match to TRBD1 (6 bases). This CDR3 region has 15 residues. Germline V lookup: CDR1 MDHEN, CDR2 SYDVKM. This chain's CDR3 is CASSPRGRGSSEQYF. CDR3 DNA sequence: TGTGCCAGCAGTCCCCGGGGCAGGGGCTCCTCCGAGCAGTACTTC.

This clonotype was observed many times. V and J are TRBV2 and TRBJ1-1; 9 positions match TRBD1. There are 15 residues in the CDR3. Germline V gene sequence: CDR1 SNHLY, CDR2 FYNNEI. V lost 6 bases to trimming and J lost 6 bases; unmatched junction nucleotides: 11. The DNA of the CDR3 is TGTGCCAGCAGACCACGGGACAGGGTTTCATCTGAAGCTTTCTTT. Protein: CASRPRDRVSSEAFF.

A word on this clonotype: Since a much larger clone is just one base distant, this may be a read error. The rearrangement uses TRBV27 and TRBJ1-5; a possible D gene is TRBD1 (6 bases). This CDR3 contains 15 residues. Germline assignment: CDR1 MNHEY and CDR2 SMNVEV (reference sequence). DNA of the CDR3: TGTGCCAGCAGTTTAAACAGGGATAGCAATCCGCCCCAGCATTTT. It specifies CASSLNRDSNPPQHF.

The chain employs TRBV7-2 and TRBJ2-1; 8 bases map to TRBD1. V shed 4 bases and J 0 bases; nucleotides not matched to a gene: 8. The CDR3 is 17 amino acids. Germline V gives CDR1 SGHTA, CDR2 FQGNSA. CDR3 nucleotide sequence: TGTGCCAGCAGCTCCACAGGGGGTGGAAGCTCCTACAATGAGCAGTTCTTC. This codes for CASSSTGGGSSYNEQFF.

This clonotype was counted at least ten times. This rearrangement joins TRBV2 to TRBJ2-7; 8 nucleotides align to TRBD2. J lost 5 bases, V lost 8 bases, and 8 bases had no gene match. CDR1 and CDR2 (germline): SNHLY, FYNNEI. This CDR3 has 13 amino acids. The CDR3 coding sequence is TGTGCCAGCGGGGCTAGCGGGTTCAACGAGCAGTACTTC. This translates into CASGASGFNEQYF.

V usage is TRBV4-3 and J usage is TRBJ2-2; TRBD1 agrees at 10 bases. V was clipped by 2 bases and J by 5 bases; unmatched bases: 8. Germline CDR1 reads LGHNA; CDR2 reads YSLEER. The CDR3 has 17 residues. CDR3 amino acids: CASSQLAGQGRTGELFF. CDR3 in DNA: TGCGCCAGCAGCCAACTTGCGGGACAGGGGAGGACCGGGGAGCTGTTTTTT.

The V gene is TRBV20-1, the J gene TRBJ2-3; D not resolved. Germline assignment: CDR1 DFQATT and CDR2 SNEGSKA (reference sequence). The V end lost 0 bases, the J end lost 4 bases, and 8 bases lay between the germline ends. This CDR3 comprises 13 residues. Written as DNA, the CDR3 is TGCAGTGCTAGAGATGGTCCGCCAGATACGCAGTATTTT. Protein: CSARDGPPDTQYF.

V usage is TRBV20-1 and J usage is TRBJ2-5, with 7 bases that match TRBD1. The germline V gene has CDR1 DFQATT and CDR2 SNEGSKA (reference sequence). This CDR3 region has 14 residues. With 4 bases clipped from V and 3 bases from J, the junction kept 8 bases outside the gene matches. The CDR3 nucleotides are TGCAGTGCTATTCACGGGACAGCAGAAGAGACCCAGTACTTC. This sequence encodes CSAIHGTAEETQYF.

The table lists this clonotype with a few counts. The rearrangement links TRBV7-3 to TRBJ2-2; 7 bases fit TRBD1. Germline CDR1 SGHTA, CDR2 FQGTGA. CDR3 length: 15 amino acids. J was trimmed by 4 bases and V by 1 base; bases with no gene match: 3. Here the CDR3 reads CASSLRAGGTGELFF. The CDR3 bases are TGTGCCAGCAGCTTAAGGGCAGGGGGCACCGGGGAGCTGTTTTTT.

The chain's CDR3 is CASRVDRGRSADTQYF. CDR3 DNA sequence: TGCGCCAGCAGGGTCGACAGGGGGCGGTCGGCAGATACGCAGTATTTT. This sequence joins TRBV5-1 and TRBJ2-3, with 10 bases that match TRBD1. Germline CDR1 SGHRS, CDR2 YFSETQ. The V gene end was trimmed by 5 bases and the J gene end by 4 bases; junction bases not matched to a gene: 10. This CDR3 comprises 16 residues.

This clonotype was seen more than once but under ten times. This chain joins TRBV18 and TRBJ1-5; TRBD1 is a possible D gene (5 bases). The CDR3 covers 14 residues. V lost 1 base and J lost 4, with 8 bases in between. Germline assignment: CDR1 KGHSH and CDR2 LQKENI. CDR3 DNA: TGTGCCAGCTCACCACAGGGGCCAAATCAGCCCCAGCATTTT. Translating it yields CASSPQGPNQPQHF.

In the case of this clonotype: A read error may produce the germline difference seen at one junction end. The rearrangement links TRBV6-2 or TRBV6-3 to TRBJ2-1, with D tentatively TRBD1 (6 bases). CDR1 and CDR2 from the germline V gene are MNHEY and SVGEGT. The CDR3 is 14 residues long. In DNA, the CDR3 is TGTGCCAGCAGAGGGGGTGGACCCTACAATGAGCAGTCCTTC. Its translation: CASRGGGPYNEQSF.

This clonotype was seen a handful of times. This sequence joins TRBV28 and TRBJ2-1; D gene uncertain. CDR1 is MDHEN and CDR2 is SYDVKM in the germline V gene. CDR3 length: 16 amino acids. V lost 5 bases and J lost 4, with 18 bases in between. The CDR3 loop is CASSPTYLTVYNEQFF. For the CDR3, the DNA is TGTGCCAGCAGTCCTACCTACTTGACCGTATACAATGAGCAGTTCTTC.

This clonotype was counted only a few times. The chain joins TRBV7-6 to TRBJ2-5; the match to TRBD2 covers 7 bases. CDR3 size: 17 residues. V was pared by 5 bases and J by 4 bases, with 16 bases of the junction left unmatched. Germline V lookup: CDR1 SGHVS, CDR2 FNYEAQ. The CDR3 here is CASSRAGQGPLGETQYF. CDR3 coding DNA: TGTGCCAGCAGCCGAGCGGGGCAGGGCCCACTAGGAGAGACCCAGTACTTC.

V is TRBV6-1 and J is TRBJ2-1, with 13 bases aligning to TRBD2. V shed 4 bases and J 9 bases; nucleotides not matched to a gene: 9. The CDR3 runs 16 residues. Per the germline V gene, CDR1 is MNHNS and CDR2 is SASEGT. CDR3 sequence (DNA): TGTGCCAGCAGTGCAAGGACTAGCGGGAGTATTAGTGAGCAGTTCTTC. The encoded protein is CASSARTSGSISEQFF.

The table lists this clonotype with a few counts. CDR3 nucleotides: TGCGCCAGCAGCTTGAATTCGGGGACAGGCTCCTACGAGCAGTACTTC. It yields the protein CASSLNSGTGSYEQYF. This sequence joins TRBV5-1 and TRBJ2-7; TRBD1 matches at 8 bases. V was clipped by 1 base and J by 0 bases; unmatched bases: 6. Germline-derived CDR1 and CDR2 are SGHRS and YFSETQ. This CDR3 has 16 residues.

J is TRBJ2-5 and V is TRBV9; D assignment may be TRBD1 or TRBD2 (5 bases each). The V gene's germline CDR1 is SGDLS and CDR2 YYNGEE. The CDR3 totals 14 residues. Between the trimmed V and J ends, which lost 2 bases and 2 bases, there was a span of 10 bases. The CDR3 protein is CASSVWGIQETQYF. In DNA form, the CDR3 reads TGTGCCAGCAGCGTCTGGGGGATACAAGAGACCCAGTACTTC.

The chain couples TRBV10-1 to TRBJ2-5; D remains ambiguous. The CDR3 loop spans 13 amino acids. V shed 5 bases and J shed 5 bases, with 12 bases lying between them. From germline, CDR1 is WNHNN and CDR2 SYGVQD (reference sequence). This CDR3 reads CASSLGPEETQYF. The CDR3 DNA reads TGCGCCAGCAGTCTCGGGCCGGAGGAGACCCAGTACTTC.

This clonotype came up a few times. The V and J genes are TRBV20-1 and TRBJ2-1; weak D call: TRBD2 (5 bases). The V and J ends lost 0 bases and 6 bases respectively, with 12 bases between them. The CDR3 runs to 14 residues. Germline lookup yields CDR1 DFQATT and CDR2 SNEGSKA (reference sequence). The CDR3 coding sequence is TGCAGTGCTAGAGATGGAAGCGGCCGCAATGAGCAGTTCTTC. Translated, it gives CSARDGSGRNEQFF.